This paragraph covers one TCR beta chain sequence. The data were taken from a study of CD8 T cells in ankylosing spondylitis. One entry per CDR3 protein, called by TCRdb with MiXCR from the 5' RACE reads. The sample holds under 300,000 distinct CDR3 sequences, 15% to 20% seen once. CDR3 length equals 13 residues. V lost 1 base and J 2 bases, leaving 6 bases between the germline ends. Germline CDR1 is KGHSH and CDR2 is LQKENI. The sample consisted of blood, either unsorted or a sorted T cell fraction (not recorded which). This clonotype was sampled from a male donor with ankylosing spondylitis or in good health (not recorded which). This chain uses TRBV18 with TRBJ2-7; no clear D. CDR3 residues: CASSPQVTYEQYF. The CDR3 nucleotides are TGTGCCAGCTCACCACAAGTTACCTACGAGCAGTACTTC.